These T cell receptor beta chains were read from a single sample in a study of T cells in localized non-small cell lung cancer. Here immunoSEQ multiplex PCR was the method, and the copy in TCRdb shows in-frame clones only, minus some. The sample records 70,000 to 95,000 clones, approximately 91% being singletons. This sample comprised PBMCs, obtained before any cancer treatment. All receptors derive from a woman aged 35 to 75 with stage II squamous cell lung carcinoma. The CDR3 runs from the conserved cysteine through the conserved F or W. Not every row has a clone size; where given, it reads once, few, many or a size class.

abundance,v_gene,CDR3aa
NA,TRBV27,CASSPGTSKNIQYF
NA,TRBV5-1,CASSSGRMGTEAFF
NA,TRBV10-3,CAISPGRISGANVLTF
NA,TRBV6-5,CASSYATGDNEQYF
NA,TRBV6-1,CASSAGQGAGQPQHF
NA,TRBV5-1,CASSSAPGGEQYF
NA,TRBV30,CAWTRTSGKQETQYF
NA,TRBV7-2,CASSPFFGVGEQFF
NA,TRBV1,CTSKEGTNTSYEQYF
NA,TRBV11-2,CASSPGQLYGYTF
NA,TRBV5-1,CASSYRWAGGSTDTQYF
few,TRBV6-5,CASSSGTGYQYF
NA,TRBV6-1,CASSEALIETGSRGTQYF
NA,TRBV5-1,CASSLVGQSGELFF
NA,TRBV5-1,CASSIPGLAGDYEQYF
few,TRBV6-4,CASRFRLMNTEAFF
NA,TRBV29-1,CSPGGLAKDTQYF
NA,TRBV2,CASRTQGGRRGYTF
NA,TRBV19,CASRDRGGLNTEAFF
NA,TRBV2,CASSESGVSAYEQYF
NA,TRBV6-6,CASSEAAFNEQFF
NA,TRBV27,CASSLRVPNGEQYF
once,TRBV28,CASKRTNYEQYF
NA,TRBV5-1,CASSPSTGKPGTTAYNEQFF
NA,TRBV28,CASSTVQIDYSNQPQHF
NA,TRBV9,CASSVDRVFYNEQFF
NA,TRBV5-1,CASSLGGSSYEQYF
once,TRBV29-1,CSGEGRSSSQEAFF